This T cell receptor (beta chain) came from a study of CD8+ T cells in alopecia areata. Study-level results: Lesional scalp displayed greater clonality than normal scalp, most notably in alopecia totalis/universalis. There were also resident alphabeta T cells of normal skin sequenced in scalp samples.

Trimming pared 4 bases from V and 5 bases from J, leaving 12 bases between. The CDR3 runs 14 residues. CDR1 SGHRS and CDR2 YFSETQ come from the germline V gene. RNA was isolated and reverse transcribed to cDNA, the sequencing template. TCRdb's table, derived via immunoSEQ multiplex PCR, lists solely in-frame clones and lacks some. The profile covers fewer than 250,000 clones, with roughly 60% appearing a single time and approximately 0.97% taken by the ten largest. Stated treatment: oral pan-JAK inhibitor, 5-10 mg twice daily. From PBMCs, CD4+ and CD8+ T cells were sorted. The sample holds a few counts of this clone. What it binds is not known.

The sequence derives from a human donor with alopecia areata. Specimen: CD4+ T cells sorted from blood, collected at week 24, from a patient treated with tofacitinib. The chain is built from TRBV5-1 and TRBJ2-2, with D possibly TRBD1 on 6 matching bases. CDR3 residues: CASSLGQRTGELFF. The CDR3 region has the DNA TGCGCCAGCAGCCTAGGACAGCGAACCGGGGAGCTGTTTTTT.